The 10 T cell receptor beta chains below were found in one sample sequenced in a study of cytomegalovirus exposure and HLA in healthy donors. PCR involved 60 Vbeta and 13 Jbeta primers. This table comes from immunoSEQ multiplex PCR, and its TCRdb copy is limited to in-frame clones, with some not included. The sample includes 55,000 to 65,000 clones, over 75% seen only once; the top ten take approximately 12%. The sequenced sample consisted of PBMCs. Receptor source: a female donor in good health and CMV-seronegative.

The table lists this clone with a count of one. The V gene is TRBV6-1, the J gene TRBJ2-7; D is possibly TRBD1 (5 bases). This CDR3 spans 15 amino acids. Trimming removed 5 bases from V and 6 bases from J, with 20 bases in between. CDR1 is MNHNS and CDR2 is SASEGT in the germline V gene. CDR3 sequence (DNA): TGTGCCAGCAGTCAACTCGCGGCCAGGGTTCGCGAGCAGTACTTC. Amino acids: CASSQLAARVREQYF.

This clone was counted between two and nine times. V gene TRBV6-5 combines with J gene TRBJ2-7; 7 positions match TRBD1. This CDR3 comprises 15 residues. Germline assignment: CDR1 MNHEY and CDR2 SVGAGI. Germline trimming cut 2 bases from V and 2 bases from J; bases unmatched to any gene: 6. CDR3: CASSYQRQGAYEQYF. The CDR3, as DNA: TGTGCCAGCAGTTACCAGAGACAGGGCGCCTACGAGCAGTACTTC.

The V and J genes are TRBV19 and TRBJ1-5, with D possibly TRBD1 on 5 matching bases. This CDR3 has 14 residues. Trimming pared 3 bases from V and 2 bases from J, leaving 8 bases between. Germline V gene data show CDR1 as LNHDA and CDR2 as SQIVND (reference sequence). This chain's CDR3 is CASSIDSGNQPQHF. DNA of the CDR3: TGTGCCAGTAGTATCGACAGCGGCAATCAGCCCCAGCATTTT.

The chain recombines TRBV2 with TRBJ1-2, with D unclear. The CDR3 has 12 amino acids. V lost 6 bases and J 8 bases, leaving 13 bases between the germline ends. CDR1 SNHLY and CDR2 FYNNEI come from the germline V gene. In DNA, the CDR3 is TGTGCCAGCAGCCCCCCTTCGGTGGGCTACACCTTC. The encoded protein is CASSPPSVGYTF.

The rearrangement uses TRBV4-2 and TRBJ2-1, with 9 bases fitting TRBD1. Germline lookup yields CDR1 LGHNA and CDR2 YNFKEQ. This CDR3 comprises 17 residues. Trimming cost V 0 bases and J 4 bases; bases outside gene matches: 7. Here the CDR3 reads CASSQDPGTGKYNEQFF. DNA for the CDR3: TGTGCCAGCAGCCAAGACCCCGGGACAGGGAAATACAATGAGCAGTTCTTC.

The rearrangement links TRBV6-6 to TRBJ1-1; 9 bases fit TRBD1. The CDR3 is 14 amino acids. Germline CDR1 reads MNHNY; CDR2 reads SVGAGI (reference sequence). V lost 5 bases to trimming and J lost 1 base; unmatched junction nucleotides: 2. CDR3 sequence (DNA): TGTGCCAGCAGTCTGGGACAGGGGAACACTGAAGCTTTCTTT. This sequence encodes CASSLGQGNTEAFF.

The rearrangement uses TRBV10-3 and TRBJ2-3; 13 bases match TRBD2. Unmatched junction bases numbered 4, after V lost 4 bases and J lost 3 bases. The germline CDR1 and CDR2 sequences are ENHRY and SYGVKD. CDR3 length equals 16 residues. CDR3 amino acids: CAISGTSGSVTDTQYF. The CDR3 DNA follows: TGTGCCATCAGTGGGACTAGCGGGAGTGTGACAGATACGCAGTATTTT.

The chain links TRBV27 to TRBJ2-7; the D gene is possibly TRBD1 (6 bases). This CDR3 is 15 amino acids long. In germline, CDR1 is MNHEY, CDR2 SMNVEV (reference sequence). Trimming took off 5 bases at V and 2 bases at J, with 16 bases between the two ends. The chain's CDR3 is CASSRDGTSTYEQYF. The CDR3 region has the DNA TGTGCCAGCAGTCGGGACGGGACAAGTACCTACGAGCAGTACTTC.

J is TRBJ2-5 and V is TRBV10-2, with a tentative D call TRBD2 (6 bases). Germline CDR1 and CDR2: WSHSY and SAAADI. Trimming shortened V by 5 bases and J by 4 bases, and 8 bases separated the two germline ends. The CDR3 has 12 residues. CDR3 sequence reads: CASSSLAETQYF. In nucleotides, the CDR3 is TGCGCCAGCAGTTCACTAGCAGAGACCCAGTACTTC.

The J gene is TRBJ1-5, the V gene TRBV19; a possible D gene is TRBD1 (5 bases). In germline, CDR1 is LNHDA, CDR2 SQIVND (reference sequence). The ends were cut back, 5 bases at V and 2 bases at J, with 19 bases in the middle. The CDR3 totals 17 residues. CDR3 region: CASSPARGGSGNQPQHF. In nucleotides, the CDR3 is TGTGCCAGTAGTCCCGCTCGGGGGGGATCGGGCAATCAGCCCCAGCATTTT.